The 28 T cell receptor beta chains presented below share a single source sample, sequenced in a study of T cell responses to AZD1222 COVID-19 vaccine. Profiling relied on immunoSEQ multiplex PCR, and the TCRdb table lists in-frame clones only, not all of them. The table includes approximately 130,000 clones, 92% detected once. The source was peripheral blood, collected 28 days after the second AZD1222 dose. Receptor source: an adult who received the AZD1222 COVID-19 vaccine.

This sequence joins TRBV18 and TRBJ2-5; D might be TRBD2 (6 bases). The CDR3 is 14 residues long. V was shortened by 6 bases and J by 5 bases, with 16 bases between the two germline ends. The germline V gene has CDR1 KGHSH and CDR2 LQKENI. CDR3 DNA sequence: TGTGCCAGCTCCCAGACCGGGACTCGGGAGACCCAGTACTTC. Its protein product is CASSQTGTRETQYF.

The chain employs TRBV5-1 and TRBJ2-7, with TRBD2 identical over 10 bases. The V and J ends lost 3 bases and 0 bases, in that order; junction bases with no gene match: 3. From germline, CDR1 is SGHRS and CDR2 YFSETQ. The CDR3 sequence is 15 residues long. CDR3 loop: CASSSGLAYSYEQYF. The CDR3 DNA sequence: TGCGCCAGCAGCTCGGGACTAGCGTACTCCTACGAGCAGTACTTC. The full variable domain, its missing parts supplied by reference TRBV5-1 and TRBJ2-7, is KAGVTQTPRYLIKTRGQQVTLSCSPISGHRSVSWYQQTPGQGLQFLFEYFSETQRNKGNFPGRFSGRQFSNSRSEMNVSTLELGDSALYLCASSSGLAYSYEQYFGPGTRLTVT.

In this sample, this clone turned up once. This chain links TRBV6-1 with TRBJ1-2, with a possible D match to TRBD1 (6 bases). Germline loops: CDR1 MNHNS, CDR2 SASEGT. V lost 1 base and J lost 7, with 16 bases in between. CDR3 size: 15 residues. CDR3 sequence reads: CASSEGRGGVSGYTF. CDR3 nucleotide sequence: TGTGCCAGCAGTGAAGGAAGAGGGGGAGTCTCTGGCTACACCTTC.

This chain connects TRBV11-2 to TRBJ1-1; no clear D gene. This CDR3 has 14 residues. The germline V gene encodes CDR1 SGHAT and CDR2 FQNNGV. Deletions cut 3 bases from V and 0 bases from J, with 8 bases between. The CDR3 loop reads CASSFRALNTEAFF. CDR3 in DNA: TGTGCCAGCAGCTTTAGAGCTCTGAACACTGAAGCTTTCTTT.

Concerning this clone itself: One junction end disagrees with the germline gene, perhaps due to a read error. The chain combines TRBV4-3 with TRBJ1-2, with D perhaps matching TRBD1 (6 bases). CDR1 is LGHNA, CDR2 YSLEER, per germline. The CDR3 is 13 amino acids. The CDR3 DNA sequence: TGCGCCAGCAGCCAAGATGGGGGGCGACCCTCCGTATTT. Translation gives CASSQDGGRPSVF.

The chain combines TRBV7-3 with TRBJ1-1; D possibly corresponds to TRBD1 (5 bases). The CDR3 has 14 amino acids. Germline V gene sequence: CDR1 SGHTA, CDR2 FQGTGA. Trimming removed 1 base at V and 1 base at J, with 7 bases between. This chain's CDR3 is CASSLIRENTEAFF. For the CDR3, the DNA is TGTGCCAGCAGCTTAATCAGGGAGAACACTGAAGCTTTCTTT.

V usage is TRBV5-6 and J usage is TRBJ1-5; D is uncertain. The V gene lost 4 bases and the J gene lost 3 bases, with 8 bases spanning the gap. The CDR3 covers 13 residues. CDR1 SGHDT and CDR2 YYEEEE come from the germline V gene. The CDR3 region has the DNA TGTGCCAGCAGCCATTCAGCCAATCAGCCCCAGCATTTT. It codes for CASSHSANQPQHF.

This sequence joins TRBV29-1 and TRBJ2-1; 8 nucleotides match TRBD2. Per germline, CDR1 SQVTM and CDR2 ANQGSEA. Trimming cost V 1 base and J 5 bases; bases outside gene matches: 7. The CDR3 spans 15 residues. In nucleotides, the CDR3 is TGCAGCGTTGAAGCCAGCGGGAGCTGGGACAATGAGCAGTTCTTC. Its protein product is CSVEASGSWDNEQFF.

The chain links TRBV9 to TRBJ2-1; 7 bases map to TRBD2. The CDR3 sequence is 13 residues long. The germline CDR1 and CDR2 sequences are SGDLS and YYNGEE. J gave up 7 bases and V 7 bases, and 8 bases lay outside the gene matches. The DNA for the CDR3 is TGTGCCAGCGGGGGAGGGGTAGGTAATGAGCAGTTCTTC. Translating it yields CASGGGVGNEQFF.

The gene calls are TRBV9 and TRBJ1-2, with D possibly TRBD1 on 6 matching bases. Trimming cost V 4 bases and J 6 bases, with 25 bases left between them. The CDR3 contains 17 residues. The germline gives CDR1 SGDLS, CDR2 YYNGEE. As DNA, the CDR3 is TGTGCCAGCAGCATCTCACCCCCCCCAGGGGTGGCGGATGGCTACACCTTC. Its protein is CASSISPPPGVADGYTF.

V is TRBV9 and J is TRBJ2-3; D might be TRBD1 (5 bases). Germline assignment: CDR1 SGDLS and CDR2 YYNGEE. V was shortened by 1 base and J by 3 bases, with 12 bases between the two germline ends. The CDR3 is made up of 15 amino acids. In nucleotides, the CDR3 is TGTGCCAGCAGCGTATCAGGGTGGGCGACAGATACGCAGTATTTT. It is translated as CASSVSGWATDTQYF.

V is TRBV28 and J is TRBJ1-5; 7 bases are shared with TRBD1. This CDR3 spans 14 amino acids. V gave up 0 bases and J gave up 6 bases; unmatched junction bases: 2. Looked up from germline, CDR1 is MDHEN and CDR2 is SYDVKM. CDR3 amino acids: CASSLWPGGQPQHF. The CDR3 DNA is TGTGCCAGCAGTTTATGGCCAGGGGGTCAGCCCCAGCATTTT.

This clone was seen more than once but under ten times. The V and J genes are TRBV7-8 and TRBJ1-2; D remains unclear. V was pared by 4 bases and J by 3 bases, with 9 bases between. The CDR3 spans 13 residues. Germline V lookup: CDR1 SGHVS, CDR2 FQNEAQ. CDR3 coding DNA: TGTGCCAGCAGCTGGAACAGCGACTATGGCTACACCTTC. Protein product: CASSWNSDYGYTF.

This chain links TRBV5-1 with TRBJ2-7, with 13 bases aligning to TRBD2. Germline CDR1 is SGHRS and CDR2 is YFSETQ. V dropped 0 bases and J dropped 3; count of bases not matched to a gene: 9. The CDR3 spans 18 residues. Here the CDR3 reads CASSLGRGGLAGVYEQYF. In DNA, the CDR3 is TGCGCCAGCAGCTTGGGGAGGGGCGGACTAGCGGGAGTCTACGAGCAGTACTTC. Filled out from reference TRBV5-1 and TRBJ2-7, the complete variable domain reads KAGVTQTPRYLIKTRGQQVTLSCSPISGHRSVSWYQQTPGQGLQFLFEYFSETQRNKGNFPGRFSGRQFSNSRSEMNVSTLELGDSALYLCASSLGRGGLAGVYEQYFGPGTRLTVT.

The chain uses TRBV2 and TRBJ1-1; tentative D call: TRBD1 (5 bases). Per the germline V gene, CDR1 is SNHLY and CDR2 is FYNNEI. The CDR3 has 15 residues. Trimming took off 6 bases at V and 0 bases at J, with 14 bases between the two ends. In nucleotides, the CDR3 is TGTGCCAGCAGCGTGGACACCTTGATGAACACTGAAGCTTTCTTT. It is translated as CASSVDTLMNTEAFF.

The genes are TRBV19 and TRBJ1-5; weak D call: TRBD1 (6 bases). V dropped 7 bases and J dropped 0 bases, with 19 bases sitting between them. The CDR3 length is 17 residues. Per germline, CDR1 LNHDA and CDR2 SQIVND (reference sequence). In DNA form, the CDR3 reads TGTGCCAGTAAAGGGGGGTCAGGGGTGATTAGCAATCAGCCCCAGCATTTT. It translates to CASKGGSGVISNQPQHF.

This CDR3 reads CSVGGQGLSGNTIYF. In DNA, the CDR3 is TGCAGCGTTGGGGGACAGGGGCTCTCTGGAAACACCATATATTTT. This sequence joins TRBV29-1 and TRBJ1-3; 10 positions agree with TRBD1. Germline V gene lookup returns CDR1 SQVTM and CDR2 ANQGSEA. J lost 0 bases, V lost 4 bases, and 3 bases had no gene match. There are 15 residues in the CDR3.

The V call is TRBV3-1 (or the pseudogene TRBV3-2), the J call TRBJ2-7; D ambiguous. V was pared by 1 base and J by 7 bases, with 11 bases between. The CDR3 spans 13 residues. Germline CDR1 and CDR2: LGHDT and YNNKEL (reference sequence). The DNA of the CDR3 is TGTGCCAGCAGCCAAGGCGTGGAATTTGAGCAGTACTTC. Its protein is CASSQGVEFEQYF.

In this sample, this clone turned up a few times. This sequence joins TRBV2 and TRBJ1-1; D unclear. Germline assignment: CDR1 SNHLY and CDR2 FYNNEI. The CDR3 extends over 13 amino acids. Trimming removed 4 bases from V and 4 bases from J, with 10 bases in between. The CDR3 DNA reads as TGTGCCAGCAGTGTTAGGGAGGGCACTGAAGCTTTCTTT. It encodes CASSVREGTEAFF.

The chain employs TRBV7-3 and TRBJ2-7, with 11 bases identical to TRBD2. Germline CDR1 reads SGHTA; CDR2 reads FQGTGA. Trimming at V came to 5 bases and at J to 7 bases, leaving 10 bases not matched to a gene. There are 15 residues in the CDR3. The CDR3 region has the DNA TGTGCCAGCAGCCCAGGGACTAGCGGACACCCAGAGCAGTACTTC. Translation gives CASSPGTSGHPEQYF.

J is TRBJ1-2 and V is TRBV3-1 (or the pseudogene TRBV3-2); no firm D call. Looked up from germline, CDR1 is LGHDT and CDR2 is YNNKEL (reference sequence). CDR3 size: 15 residues. V was cut by 1 base and J by 4 bases, with 13 bases left in between. CDR3 nucleotide sequence: TGTGCCAGCAGCCAAGTTAGGAAAATTGGCTATGGCTACACCTTC. Its translation: CASSQVRKIGYGYTF.

CDR3 nucleotides: TGTGCCAGCAGCTTAGCCGAGCCGGAGACCCAGTACTTC. It yields the protein CASSLAEPETQYF. The chain couples TRBV7-6 to TRBJ2-5; D remains unclear. The germline V gene encodes CDR1 SGHVS and CDR2 FNYEAQ. Between the trimmed V and J ends, which lost 0 bases and 5 bases, there was a span of 7 bases. The CDR3 has 13 amino acids. The variable domain in full, with the rest retrieved from reference TRBV7-6 and TRBJ2-5, is GAGVSQSPRYKVTKRGQDVALRCDPISGHVSLYWYRQALGQGPEFLTYFNYEAQQDKSGLPNDRFSAERPEGSISTLTIQRTEQRDSAMYRCASSLAEPETQYFGPGTRLLVL.

This chain links TRBV28 with TRBJ2-1; no firm D call. CDR3 length: 14 amino acids. V was clipped by 8 bases and J by 0 bases, with 11 bases between them. Germline-derived CDR1 and CDR2 are MDHEN and SYDVKM. This CDR3 reads CASLDTDSYNEQFF. The DNA of the CDR3 is TGTGCCAGCCTCGATACGGACTCCTACAATGAGCAGTTCTTC.

This chain links TRBV28 with TRBJ2-7; D not certain. The V and J ends lost 4 bases and 3 bases respectively, with 13 bases between them. This CDR3 has 14 amino acids. Looked up from germline, CDR1 is MDHEN and CDR2 is SYDVKM. Written as DNA, the CDR3 is TGTGCCAGCAGTTCCCCCAGCATTAACTACGAGCAGTACTTC. It translates to CASSSPSINYEQYF.

The chain is built from TRBV25-1 and TRBJ2-7, with D perhaps TRBD1 (6 bases). The CDR3 runs 13 residues. The V end lost 6 bases, the J end lost 4 bases, and 13 bases lay between the germline ends. Germline CDR1 MGHDK, CDR2 SYGVNS. CDR3 residues: CASRPGHRYEQYF. The CDR3 coding sequence is TGTGCCAGCAGACCGGGACACCGATACGAGCAGTACTTC.

This chain uses TRBV2 with TRBJ2-2; 9 bases match TRBD2. Germline V gene lookup returns CDR1 SNHLY and CDR2 FYNNEI. The CDR3 loop spans 15 amino acids. Trimming cost V 1 base and J 4 bases; bases outside gene matches: 1. DNA for the CDR3: TGTGCCAGCAGTGAAGTACTAGCGGGCACCGGGGAGCTGTTTTTT. It is translated as CASSEVLAGTGELFF.

This clone has a single count. The chain has TRBV19 and TRBJ1-2, with TRBD1 matching 7 bases. V lost 4 bases, J lost 3 bases, and 8 bases stayed unmatched. The CDR3 covers 15 residues. Germline CDR1 and CDR2: LNHDA and SQIVND (reference sequence). The CDR3 DNA reads as TGTGCCAGTAGTACACAGGGGAGGGAGGACTATGGCTACACCTTC. It is translated as CASSTQGREDYGYTF.

V gene TRBV24-1 combines with J gene TRBJ2-1; D remains unclear. Trimming took off 5 bases at V and 2 bases at J, with 12 bases between the two ends. The CDR3 is 15 amino acids. Germline values: CDR1 KGHDR, CDR2 SFDVKD. The CDR3 nucleotides read TGTGCCACCAGTGCTCTTCATGGGGCCTACAATGAGCAGTTCTTC. Translating gives CATSALHGAYNEQFF.